The next 4 T cell receptor beta chains were all read from a single sample in a study of control samples from healthy donors and cancer patients. TCRdb's copy holds only in-frame clones and misses some; the assay was immunoSEQ multiplex PCR. The sample is made up of fewer than 200,000 clones, and the top ten hold 2% to 2.5% of it. The sequenced material came from blood. The receptors were sampled from a woman aged 30 to 39 in good health.

CDR3 coding DNA: TGTGCCAGCAGCGTATCGTGGAGGGGGCCTAACACCGGGGAGCTGTTTTTT. Protein product: CASSVSWRGPNTGELFF. This sequence joins TRBV9 and TRBJ2-2, with a tentative D call TRBD1 (7 bases). This CDR3 has 17 amino acids. The ends were cut back, 1 base at V and 2 bases at J, with 15 bases in the middle. CDR1 SGDLS and CDR2 YYNGEE come from the germline V gene. Full variable domain (missing parts from reference TRBV9 and TRBJ2-2): DSGVTQTPKHLITATGQRVTLRCSPRSGDLSVYWYQQSLDQGLQFLIQYYNGEERAKGNILERFSAQQFPDLHSELNLSSLELGDSALYFCASSVSWRGPNTGELFFGEGSRLTVL.

The chain recombines TRBV28 with TRBJ1-6; unclear D gene. Germline CDR1 reads MDHEN; CDR2 reads SYDVKM. The V and J ends lost 3 bases and 8 bases respectively, with 17 bases between them. The CDR3 length is 16 residues. The CDR3, as DNA: TGTGCCAGCAGTTTTTCACTCGGGAGGTCTCATTCACCCCTCCACTTT. Protein: CASSFSLGRSHSPLHF.

DNA of the CDR3: TGTGCCAGCAGCTTTAGACAGGGCGGTGAAAAACTGTTTTTT. It specifies CASSFRQGGEKLFF. V gene TRBV5-6 combines with J gene TRBJ1-4, with TRBD1 matching over 7 bases. V lost 2 bases to trimming and J lost 7 bases; unmatched junction nucleotides: 5. This CDR3 comprises 14 residues. Germline values: CDR1 SGHDT, CDR2 YYEEEE.

This chain uses TRBV7-3 with TRBJ1-2, with 9 bases that match TRBD1. The CDR3 extends over 15 amino acids. Germline V gives CDR1 SGHTA, CDR2 FQGTGA. The V gene end was trimmed by 4 bases and the J gene end by 8 bases; junction bases not matched to a gene: 11. CDR3 protein: CASSSSGTGLHGYTF. CDR3 DNA sequence: TGTGCCAGCAGCTCCTCCGGGACAGGGCTCCACGGCTACACCTTC.